A single sample is the source of the 2 T cell receptor beta chains below, sequenced in a study of T cell responses to AZD1222 COVID-19 vaccine. Only in-frame clones appear in the TCRdb table, and some are missing; sequencing was by immunoSEQ multiplex PCR. Among over 85,000 clones listed, roughly 90% were seen once. The material was peripheral blood, obtained 28 days after the second AZD1222 dose. Receptors originate from an adult who received the AZD1222 COVID-19 vaccine.

V and J are TRBV6-5 and TRBJ2-5, with D possibly TRBD1 on 6 matching bases. This CDR3 spans 13 amino acids. Trimming pared 8 bases from V and 1 base from J, leaving 11 bases between. Germline lookup yields CDR1 MNHEY and CDR2 SVGAGI. The CDR3 reads CASQRTVQETQYF. The CDR3 DNA sequence: TGTGCCAGCCAAAGGACAGTCCAAGAGACCCAGTACTTC.

The V call is TRBV30, the J call TRBJ2-1; D possibly corresponds to TRBD1 (5 bases). Germline V CDR1 and CDR2: GTSNPN, SVGIG (reference sequence). The germline V and J ends were trimmed by 8 bases and 5 bases, with 16 bases remaining between them. The CDR3 totals 13 residues. CDR3 protein: CAGLPEGDNEQFF. DNA for the CDR3: TGTGCCGGGCTCCCGGAAGGGGACAATGAGCAGTTCTTC.